A single sample gave rise to the 7 T cell receptor beta chains below, sequenced in a study of T-cell reconstitution after alpha-beta-depleted transplantation in children. Molecular barcoding with unique molecular identifiers was used for the TCRbeta library. TCRdb redid the calling of the PCR reads with MiXCR, one entry per CDR3 protein. The repertoire consists of some 550,000 distinct CDR3 sequences, with about 21% occurring once and the leading ten covering 13% to 15%. The sequences come from PBMCs, mostly from graft donor cells, collected 360 days after TCRalphabeta/CD19-depleted stem cell transplant. Source of these receptors: a boy under two years old who had a stem cell transplant for acute myeloid leukemia, so the T cells may come from the graft donor.

The chain has TRBV15 and TRBJ2-7; TRBD1 matches 9 bases. CDR1 and CDR2 (germline): LNHNV, YYDKDF (reference sequence). The CDR3 runs to 14 residues. CDR3 DNA: TGTGCAGAAAACGGGACAGGGAGCAGGAACGAGCAGTACGTC. Amino acid sequence: CAENGTGSRNEQYV.

The chain carries TRBV7-2 and TRBJ2-3; TRBD1 is a possible D gene (6 bases). CDR3 length: 14 residues. Germline CDR1 SGHTA, CDR2 FQGNSA. The V gene lost 3 bases and the J gene lost 6 bases, with 13 bases spanning the gap. The CDR3 sequence is CASSFDRLRDTQYF. The DNA for the CDR3 is TGTGCCAGCAGCTTCGACAGGCTCCGGGATACGCAGTATTTT.

This clonotype was counted a few times. CDR3 nucleotide sequence: TGTGCCAGCAGCTTGAGGTCCAGTGGAGTGACTGGGGCCAACGTCCTGACTTTC. Encoded protein: CASSLRSSGVTGANVLTF. This rearrangement joins TRBV11-1 to TRBJ2-6; D is undetermined. Germline CDR1 reads SGHAT; CDR2 reads FQDESV (reference sequence). The CDR3 runs to 18 residues. V was shortened by 3 bases and J by 2 bases, with 17 bases between the two germline ends.

This clonotype was counted at least ten times. The chain employs TRBV6-1 and TRBJ2-3; TRBD1 aligns across 10 bases. V dropped 7 bases and J dropped 0; count of bases not matched to a gene: 4. This CDR3 is built from 15 residues. CDR1 is MNHNS and CDR2 is SASEGT in the germline V gene. CDR3 sequence: CASTRQGASTDTQYF. Written as DNA, the CDR3 is TGTGCCAGCACCCGACAGGGGGCGAGCACAGATACGCAGTATTTT.

The V gene is TRBV4-2, the J gene TRBJ2-3; D is possibly TRBD1 or TRBD2 (6 bases each). This CDR3 contains 18 residues. In germline, CDR1 is LGHNA, CDR2 YNFKEQ. The germline V and J ends were trimmed by 0 bases and 0 bases, with 16 bases remaining between them. The CDR3 protein is CASSQELRGVTSTDTQYF. As DNA, the CDR3 is TGTGCCAGCAGCCAAGAACTGAGGGGGGTAACTAGCACAGATACGCAGTATTTT.

CDR3 loop: CASVWGQGQETQYF. DNA of the CDR3: TGTGCCAGCGTTTGGGGACAGGGGCAAGAGACCCAGTACTTC. The chain employs TRBV2 and TRBJ2-5; 10 bases map to TRBD1. The trim removed 8 bases at V and 2 bases at J, leaving 5 bases unmatched. The CDR3 covers 14 residues. Germline V gene data show CDR1 as SNHLY and CDR2 as FYNNEI. Complete variable domain (other parts from reference TRBV2 and TRBJ2-5): EPEVTQTPSHQVTQMGQEVILRCVPISNHLYFYWYRQILGQKVEFLVSFYNNEISEKSEIFDDQFSVERPDGSNFTLKIRSTKLEDSAMYFCASVWGQGQETQYFGPGTRLLVL.

This clonotype was seen only a few times. The rearrangement uses TRBV5-4 and TRBJ1-4; TRBD1 might be the D (6 bases). With 0 bases removed from V and 5 bases from J, the gap between germline ends came to 17 bases. Germline V lookup: CDR1 SGHNT, CDR2 YYREEE (reference sequence). This CDR3 has 17 residues. The CDR3 DNA reads as TGTGCCAGCAGCTTGGAGCCAGGGGACGCTCAAAATGAAAAACTGTTTTTT. This translates into CASSLEPGDAQNEKLFF.